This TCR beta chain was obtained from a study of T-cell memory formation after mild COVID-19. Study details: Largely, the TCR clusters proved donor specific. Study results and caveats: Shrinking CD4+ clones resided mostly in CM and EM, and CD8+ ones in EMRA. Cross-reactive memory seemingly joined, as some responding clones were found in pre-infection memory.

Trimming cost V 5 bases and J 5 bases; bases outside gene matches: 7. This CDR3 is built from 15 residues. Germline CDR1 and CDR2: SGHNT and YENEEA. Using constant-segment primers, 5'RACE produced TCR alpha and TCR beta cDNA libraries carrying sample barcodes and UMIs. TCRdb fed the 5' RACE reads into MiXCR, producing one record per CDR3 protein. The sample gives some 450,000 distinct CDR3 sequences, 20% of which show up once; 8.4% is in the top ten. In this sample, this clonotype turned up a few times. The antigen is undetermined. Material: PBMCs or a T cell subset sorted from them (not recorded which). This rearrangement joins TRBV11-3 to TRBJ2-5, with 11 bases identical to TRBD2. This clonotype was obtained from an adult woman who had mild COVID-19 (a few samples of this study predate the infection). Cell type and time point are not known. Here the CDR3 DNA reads TGTGCCAGCAGCGTGACTAGCGGGGAGAGGGAGACCCAGTACTTC. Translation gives CASSVTSGERETQYF.